This T cell receptor beta chain was documented in a study of a mutant IDH1 vaccine in newly diagnosed glioma. Study information: Scheduled for weeks 1, 3, 5, 7, 11, 15, 19 and 23, eight vaccinations were given to patients. Patients got radiotherapy, temozolomide, or both beforehand, and most got both. Treated patients had a mean age of about 44 years and a roughly 62% male, around 38% female split.

Trimming cost V 2 bases and J 8 bases, with 16 bases left between them. The V gene's germline CDR1 is MDHEN and CDR2 SYDVKM. The CDR3 loop spans 16 amino acids. Time point denoted: week 11, during vaccination. In every dose of vaccine, 300 ug of mutant IDH1 20-mer peptide was given alongside topical imiquimod. New IDH1-mutant, ATRX-lost WHO grade 3 or 4 astrocytomas occurred in donors. The table came from immunoSEQ multiplex PCR; TCRdb's copy has only in-frame clones and leaves some out. The table shows tens of thousands of clones, with about 81% occurring only once. In the case of this clone: Its antigen is unidentified.

The sequencing here drew on PBMCs, taken from a glioma patient whose treatment included an IDH1 peptide vaccine. The rearrangement links TRBV28 to TRBJ1-6; D gene ambiguous. The TCR was taken from a woman in her fifties or sixties with glioma. The CDR3 DNA sequence: TGTGCCAGCAGTTTAGCAGCAACAGTCTTCCATTCACCCCTCCACTTT. Its protein is CASSLAATVFHSPLHF. Variable domain in full (rest from reference TRBV28 and TRBJ1-6): DVKVTQSSRYLVKRTGEKVFLECVQDMDHENMFWYRQDPGLGLRLIYFSYDVKMKEKGDIPEGYSVSREKKERFSLILESASTNQTSMYLCASSLAATVFHSPLHFGNGTRLTVT.